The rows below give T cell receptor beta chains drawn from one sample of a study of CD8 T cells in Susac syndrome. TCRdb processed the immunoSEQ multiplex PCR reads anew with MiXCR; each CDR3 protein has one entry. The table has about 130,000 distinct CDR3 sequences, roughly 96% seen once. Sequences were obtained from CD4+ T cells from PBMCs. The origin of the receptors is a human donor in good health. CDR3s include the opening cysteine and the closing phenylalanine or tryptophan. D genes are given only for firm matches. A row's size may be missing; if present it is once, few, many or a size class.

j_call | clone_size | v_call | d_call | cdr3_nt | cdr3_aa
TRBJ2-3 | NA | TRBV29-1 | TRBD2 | TGCAGCGTTGCAGGACTGCGGGCGGGAGTGGCTGATACGCAGTATTTT | CSVAGLRAGVADTQYF
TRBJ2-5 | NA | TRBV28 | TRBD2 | TGTGCCAGCAGTTTAACCGCAGCCCGACTAGCGGGGGAAGAGACCCAGTACTTC | CASSLTAARLAGEETQYF
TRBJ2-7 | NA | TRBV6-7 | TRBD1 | TGTGCCAGCAGTTCCCCGGACAGGGAAATTTCCTACGAGCAGTACTTC | CASSSPDREISYEQYF
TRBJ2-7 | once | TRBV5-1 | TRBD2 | TGCGCCAGCAGCCTGGGACTAGTTATGTACGAGCAGTACTTC | CASSLGLVMYEQYF
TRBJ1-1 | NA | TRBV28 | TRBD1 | TGTGCCAGCAGTTTTAGGACAGGACACATGAACACTGAAGCTTTCTTT | CASSFRTGHMNTEAFF
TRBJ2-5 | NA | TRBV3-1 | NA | TGTGCCAGCAGCCTAACCGGAGAGACCCAGTACTTC | CASSLTGETQYF
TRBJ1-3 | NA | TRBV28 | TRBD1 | TGTGCCAGCAGTTTAGCCGGCCAGGGGGGAGGCACCATATATTTT | CASSLAGQGGGTIYF
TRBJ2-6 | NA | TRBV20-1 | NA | TGCAGTGCTAAGGCAGCCTCTGGGGCCAACGTCCTGACTTTC | CSAKAASGANVLTF
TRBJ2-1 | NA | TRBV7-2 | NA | TGTGCCAGCAGCCAACGGAGAAATGAGCAGTTCTTC | CASSQRRNEQFF
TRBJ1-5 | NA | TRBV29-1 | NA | TGCAGCGTTGAAGTGGGAGGAAGGAATCAGCCCCAGCATTTT | CSVEVGGRNQPQHF
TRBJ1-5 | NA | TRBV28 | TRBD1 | TGTGCCAGCAGATCCGGGACAGGGGGCCACGGGGGCAATCAGCCCCAGCATTTT | CASRSGTGGHGGNQPQHF
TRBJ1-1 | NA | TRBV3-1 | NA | TGTGCCAGCAGCCAAGCCTGGGAAGAAGCTTTCTTT | CASSQAWEEAFF
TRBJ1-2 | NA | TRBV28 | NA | TGTGCCAGCAGTCTACAGGGTTTTTTGAATGGCTACACCTTC | CASSLQGFLNGYTF
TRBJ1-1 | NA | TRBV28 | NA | TGTGCCAGCAGTTTAGACTTGAGTTTGAACACTGAAGCTTTCTTT | CASSLDLSLNTEAFF
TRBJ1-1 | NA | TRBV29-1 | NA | TGCAGCGTTCAACGCCGGCCTCGGAACACTGAAGCTTTCTTT | CSVQRRPRNTEAFF
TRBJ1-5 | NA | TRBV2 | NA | TGTGCCAGCAGTGAGTCAGGTGGGCCCCAGCATTTT | CASSESGGPQHF
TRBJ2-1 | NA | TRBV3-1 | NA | TGTGCCAGCAGCCGAAGGACCGAGCAGTTCTTC | CASSRRTEQFF
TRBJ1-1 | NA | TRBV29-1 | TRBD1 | TGCAGCGTTGGGACAGGGCTCACTGAAGCTTTCTTT | CSVGTGLTEAFF
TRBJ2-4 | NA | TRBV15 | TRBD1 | TGTGCCACCAGCAGAGATTCAGGGGGCGCCCAGCTGAACATTCAGTACTTC | CATSRDSGGAQLNIQYF